This record looks at one T cell receptor beta chain sequence and its context. Its matching antigen is unknown. This record belongs to a study of chemoradiotherapy in HPV16-positive cancers. Study in general: Functional T-cell assays on a couple of HPV16-positive patients' cells defined candidate HPV-specific clones and common TCR motifs.

Broader study findings: Candidate HPV-specific clones and E7-related TCR motifs grew in tumor during treatment.

Sequencing used immunoSEQ multiplex PCR; TCRdb keeps in-frame clones, though not all of them. The profile covers about 12,000 clones, with 65% to 80% appearing a single time and roughly 7% taken by the ten largest. The sequence was obtained from a human donor with HPV-associated anogenital cancer. The specimen was collected from a patient who underwent chemoradiotherapy.

The CDR3 nucleotides read TGTGCCAGCAGTTTAATATGGGGCCGGGAAGCTTTCTTT. Translated, it gives CASSLIWGREAFF. The chain uses TRBV27 and TRBJ1-1, with D possibly TRBD1 on 5 matching bases. Germline assignment: CDR1 MNHEY and CDR2 SMNVEV (reference sequence). Deletions cut 2 bases from V and 8 bases from J, with 12 bases between. The CDR3 is 13 residues long.